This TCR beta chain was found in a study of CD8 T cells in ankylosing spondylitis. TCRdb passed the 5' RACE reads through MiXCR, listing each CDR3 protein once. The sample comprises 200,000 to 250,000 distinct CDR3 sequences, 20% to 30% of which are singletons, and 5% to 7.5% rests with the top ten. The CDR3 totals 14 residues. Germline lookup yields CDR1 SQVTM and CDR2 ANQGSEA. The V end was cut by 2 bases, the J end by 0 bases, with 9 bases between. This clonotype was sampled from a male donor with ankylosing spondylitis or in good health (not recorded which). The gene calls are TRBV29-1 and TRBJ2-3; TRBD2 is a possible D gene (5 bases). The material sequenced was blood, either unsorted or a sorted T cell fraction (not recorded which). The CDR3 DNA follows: TGCAGCGTTGAAAGCCGGGAAAGCACAGATACGCAGTATTTT. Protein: CSVESRESTDTQYF.